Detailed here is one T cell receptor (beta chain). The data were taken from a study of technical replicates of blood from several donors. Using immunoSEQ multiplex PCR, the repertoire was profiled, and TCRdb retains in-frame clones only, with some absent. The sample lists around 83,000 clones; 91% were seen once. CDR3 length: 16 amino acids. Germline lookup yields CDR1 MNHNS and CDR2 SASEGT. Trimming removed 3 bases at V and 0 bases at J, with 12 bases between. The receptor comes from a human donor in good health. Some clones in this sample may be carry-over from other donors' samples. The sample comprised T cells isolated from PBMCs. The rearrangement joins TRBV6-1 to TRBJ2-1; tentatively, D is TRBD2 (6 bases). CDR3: CASSDWDFSSYNEQFF. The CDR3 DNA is TGTGCCAGCAGTGATTGGGACTTCAGCTCCTACAATGAGCAGTTCTTC.